The clone carrying this T cell receptor (beta chain) appeared once. The antigen is unknown. V lost 3 bases and J lost 5; bases outside the gene matches: 11. The V gene's germline CDR1 is SGDLS and CDR2 YYNGEE. The CDR3 covers 18 residues. This entry comes from a study of CD8+ T cells in alopecia areata. Study at large: Each day, treated patients took oral tofacitinib twice, at 5 to 10 mg per dose. Patients took tofacitinib for 6 to 18 months, followed by 6 drug-free months. Findings of the study overall: The study also sequences resident alphabeta T cells of normal skin in scalp samples.

Once RNA had been extracted, it was reverse transcribed into cDNA to act as the sequencing template. Data came from immunoSEQ multiplex PCR; TCRdb stores just in-frame clones and leaves some out. The sample shows 100,000 to 150,000 clones, 45% to 60% of them seen only once. V gene TRBV9 combines with J gene TRBJ2-3, with TRBD2 matching over 14 bases. Specimen: CD4+ T cells sorted from blood, collected at week 0. This clonotype originated in a human donor with alopecia areata. The CDR3 DNA reads as TGTGCCAGCAGCGCAGCCTTGACTAGCGGGGGGGTTGGAGATACGCAGTATTTT. Encoded protein: CASSAALTSGGVGDTQYF.